One and the same sample provided the 11 T cell receptor beta chains below, sequenced in a study of blood T cell repertoires in COVID-19 (TCRdb year 2020). Preparation of the library involved the immunoSEQ multiplex PCR assay. The source is immuneACCESS, and TCRdb retained only in-frame sequences with V and J called. Part of the clones is not carried over; for the studies checked, unresolved V genes explain less than half of this, and the remainder is unexplained. The sample includes around 130,000 clones, with 84% observed a single time. Jointly, the top ten make up approximately 1.5% of the sample. The sequenced material came from peripheral blood. These receptors all stem from a man in his 60s with acute or convalescent COVID-19.

The rearrangement links TRBV6-6 to TRBJ2-7; 7 positions agree with TRBD1. The ends lost 6 bases at V and 5 bases at J; junction bases unmatched: 7. The CDR3 covers 13 residues. Germline V lookup: CDR1 MNHNY, CDR2 SVGAGI (reference sequence). In DNA, the CDR3 is TGTGCCAGCAGACAACAGGGGTTGCACGAGCAGTACTTC. This sequence encodes CASRQQGLHEQYF.

CDR3 sequence reads: CASSPGTSVDTQYF. The DNA for the CDR3 is TGTGCCAGCAGTCCCGGGACTAGTGTTGATACGCAGTATTTT. The chain combines TRBV6-5 with TRBJ2-3, with 8 bases that match TRBD2. CDR1 is MNHEY, CDR2 SVGAGI, per germline. Trimming took 5 bases from V and 6 from J; bases not matched to a gene: 7. This CDR3 region has 14 residues.

This clone was seen once. The chain has TRBV9 and TRBJ1-3; D remains ambiguous. This CDR3 contains 14 residues. The germline V gene encodes CDR1 SGDLS and CDR2 YYNGEE. V lost 0 bases and J 1 base, leaving 5 bases between the germline ends. The CDR3 sequence: CASSVETSGNTIYF. The CDR3 DNA is TGTGCCAGCAGCGTAGAGACTTCTGGAAACACCATATATTTT.

V and J are TRBV13 and TRBJ2-5, with 7 positions matching TRBD1. Germline trimming cut 2 bases from V and 2 bases from J; bases unmatched to any gene: 11. The CDR3 extends over 17 amino acids. Looked up from germline, CDR1 is PRHDT and CDR2 is FYEKMQ (reference sequence). This CDR3 is CASSLSPLTGQQETQYF. The CDR3, as DNA: TGTGCCAGCAGCTTATCCCCACTGACAGGGCAACAAGAGACCCAGTACTTC.

This clone was counted once. This chain links TRBV6-5 with TRBJ1-5, with D tentatively TRBD1 (5 bases). This CDR3 contains 14 residues. V lost 2 bases to trimming and J lost 6 bases, with 11 bases between them. From germline, CDR1 is MNHEY and CDR2 SVGAGI. In nucleotides, the CDR3 is TGTGCCAGCAGTTACGGGGGGGTCTCTCAGCCCCAGCATTTT. As protein: CASSYGGVSQPQHF.

The chain is built from TRBV3-1 (or the pseudogene TRBV3-2) and TRBJ1-6, with D possibly TRBD1 on 5 matching bases. Looked up from germline, CDR1 is LGHDT and CDR2 is YNNKEL (reference sequence). Trimming removed 5 bases at V and 4 bases at J, with 9 bases between. This CDR3 has 14 residues. The CDR3 here is CASSTRQYNSPLHF. In DNA, the CDR3 is TGTGCCAGCAGCACCCGACAGTATAATTCACCCCTCCACTTT.

As regards this clone: The junction and the germline gene differ at one end; a read error may be behind it. The V and J genes are TRBV5-6 and TRBJ2-3, with D unresolved. The CDR3 runs to 14 residues. Germline values: CDR1 SGHDT, CDR2 YYEEEE. DNA of the CDR3: TGTGCCAGCAGCTTGCGCACGAACACAAATACGCAGTATTTT. Residues: CASSLRTNTNTQYF.

The sample holds one count of this clone. The chain is built from TRBV14 and TRBJ1-2; 8 nucleotides agree with TRBD1. CDR3 length: 15 amino acids. Trimming removed 4 bases from V and 0 bases from J; junction bases left unmatched: 4. In germline, CDR1 is SGHDN, CDR2 FVKESK. In DNA form, the CDR3 reads TGTGCCAGCAGCCTACTGGGACAGGCTAACTATGGCTACACCTTC. Translating it yields CASSLLGQANYGYTF.

V gene TRBV19 combines with J gene TRBJ1-5, with 7 bases matching TRBD1. Germline V gene lookup returns CDR1 LNHDA and CDR2 SQIVND (reference sequence). The V segment lost 6 bases and the J segment 1 base; nucleotides outside the gene matches: 12. There are 17 residues in the CDR3. CDR3 nucleotide sequence: TGTGCCAGTAGGCAGGTTCGGGCGGGACAGAGCAATCAGCCCCAGCATTTT. Protein product: CASRQVRAGQSNQPQHF.

The rearrangement joins TRBV19 to TRBJ2-1, with 7 bases matching TRBD1. The CDR3 has 17 amino acids. After removal of 5 bases from V and 0 bases from J, the junction contained 10 bases not matched to a gene. The germline gives CDR1 LNHDA, CDR2 SQIVND (reference sequence). The CDR3 DNA follows: TGTGCCAGTAGTTTTAGACTGACAGGGAGCTCCTACAATGAGCAGTTCTTC. This codes for CASSFRLTGSSYNEQFF.

The chain recombines TRBV12-5 with TRBJ1-6; D uncertain. This CDR3 is built from 14 residues. In germline, CDR1 is LGHNT, CDR2 FRNRAP. Trimming pared 1 base from V and 9 bases from J, leaving 10 bases between. Here the CDR3 DNA reads TGTGCTAGTGGTTTGGACCCACAGAGTTCACCCCTCCACTTT. Translating it yields CASGLDPQSSPLHF.